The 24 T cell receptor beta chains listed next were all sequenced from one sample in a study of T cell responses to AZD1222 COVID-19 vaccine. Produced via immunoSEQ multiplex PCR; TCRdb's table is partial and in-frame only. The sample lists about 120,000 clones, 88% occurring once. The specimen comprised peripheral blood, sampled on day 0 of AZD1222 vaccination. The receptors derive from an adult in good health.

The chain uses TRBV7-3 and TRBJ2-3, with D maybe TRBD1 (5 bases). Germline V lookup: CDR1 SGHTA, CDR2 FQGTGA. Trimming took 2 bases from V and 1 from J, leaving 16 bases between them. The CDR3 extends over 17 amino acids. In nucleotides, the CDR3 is TGTGCCAGCAGCTTAGGGGTAGGGGTATCCGGCACAGATACGCAGTATTTT. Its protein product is CASSLGVGVSGTDTQYF.

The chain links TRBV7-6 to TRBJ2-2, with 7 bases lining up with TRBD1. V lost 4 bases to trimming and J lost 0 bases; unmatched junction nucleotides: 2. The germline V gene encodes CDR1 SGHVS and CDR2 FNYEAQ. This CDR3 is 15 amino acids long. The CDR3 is CASSSGQTNTGELFF. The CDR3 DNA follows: TGTGCCAGCAGCTCGGGACAGACGAACACCGGGGAGCTGTTTTTT.

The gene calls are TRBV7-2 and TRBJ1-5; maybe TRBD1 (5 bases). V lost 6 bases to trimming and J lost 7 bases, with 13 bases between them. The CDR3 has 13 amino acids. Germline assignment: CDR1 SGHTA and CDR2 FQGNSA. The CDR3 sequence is CASSSGRGQPQHF. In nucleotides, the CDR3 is TGTGCCAGCAGTTCCGGTCGGGGCCAGCCCCAGCATTTT.

The CDR3: CASSSALAGGPGETQYF. CDR3 in DNA: TGTGCCAGCAGCTCCGCGCTAGCGGGAGGGCCAGGAGAGACCCAGTACTTC. V is TRBV5-4 and J is TRBJ2-5; 12 bases are a match to TRBD2. The V gene end was trimmed by 3 bases and the J gene end by 4 bases; junction bases not matched to a gene: 10. Germline V CDR1 and CDR2: SGHNT, YYREEE (reference sequence). This CDR3 has 17 amino acids.

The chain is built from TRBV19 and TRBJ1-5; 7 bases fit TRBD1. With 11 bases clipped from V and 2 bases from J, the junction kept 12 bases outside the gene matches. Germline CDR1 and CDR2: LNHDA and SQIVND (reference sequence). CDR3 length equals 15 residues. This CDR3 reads CALPPGTGGNQPQHF. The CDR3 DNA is TGTGCCCTACCCCCCGGCACAGGGGGCAATCAGCCCCAGCATTTT.

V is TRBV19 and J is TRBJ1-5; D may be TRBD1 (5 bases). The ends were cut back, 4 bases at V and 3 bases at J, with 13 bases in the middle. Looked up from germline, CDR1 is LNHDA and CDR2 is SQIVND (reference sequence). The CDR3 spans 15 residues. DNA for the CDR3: TGTGCCAGTAGTACCGGCGGGGGGGTCAATCAGCCCCAGCATTTT. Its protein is CASSTGGGVNQPQHF.

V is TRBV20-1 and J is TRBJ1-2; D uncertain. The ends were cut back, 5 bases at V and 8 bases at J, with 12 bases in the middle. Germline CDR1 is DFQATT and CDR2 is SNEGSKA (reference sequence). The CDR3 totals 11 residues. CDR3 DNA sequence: TGCAGTGCTCTGGACCGTGTAGGCTACACCTTC. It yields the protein CSALDRVGYTF.

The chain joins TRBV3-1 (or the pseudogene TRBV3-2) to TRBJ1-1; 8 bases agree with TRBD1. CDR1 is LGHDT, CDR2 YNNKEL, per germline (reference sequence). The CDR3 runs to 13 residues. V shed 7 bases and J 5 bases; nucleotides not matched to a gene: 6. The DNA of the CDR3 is TGTGCCAGCACCCGGACAGGGCGGACTGAAGCTTTCTTT. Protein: CASTRTGRTEAFF.

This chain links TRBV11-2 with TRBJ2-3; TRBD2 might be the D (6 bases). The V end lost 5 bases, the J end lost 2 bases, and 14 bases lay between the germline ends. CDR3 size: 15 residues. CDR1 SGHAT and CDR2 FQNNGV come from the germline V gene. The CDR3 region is CASSDRGTHTDTQYF. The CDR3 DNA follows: TGTGCCAGCAGCGATCGGGGGACTCACACAGATACGCAGTATTTT. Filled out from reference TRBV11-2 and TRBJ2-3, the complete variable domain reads EAGVAQSPRYKIIEKRQSVAFWCNPISGHATLYWYQQILGQGPKLLIQFQNNGVVDDSQLPKDRFSAERLKGVDSTLKIQPAKLEDSAVYLCASSDRGTHTDTQYFGPGTRLTVL.

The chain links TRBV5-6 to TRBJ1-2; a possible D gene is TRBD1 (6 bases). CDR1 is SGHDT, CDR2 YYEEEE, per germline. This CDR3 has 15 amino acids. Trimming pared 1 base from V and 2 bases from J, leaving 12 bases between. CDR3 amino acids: CASSLPGEGNYGYTF. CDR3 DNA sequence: TGTGCCAGCAGCTTGCCAGGGGAGGGGAACTATGGCTACACCTTC.

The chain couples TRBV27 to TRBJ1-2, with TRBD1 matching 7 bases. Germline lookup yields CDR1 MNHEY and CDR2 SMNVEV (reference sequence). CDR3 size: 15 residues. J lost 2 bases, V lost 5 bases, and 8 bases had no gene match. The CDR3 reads CASSRQGWGNYGYTF. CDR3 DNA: TGTGCCAGCAGTAGACAGGGATGGGGGAACTATGGCTACACCTTC.

CDR3 sequence: CASSPPGWNYGYTF. The CDR3 region has the DNA TGTGCCAGCAGCCCCCCAGGGTGGAACTATGGCTACACCTTC. The rearrangement links TRBV3-1 (or the pseudogene TRBV3-2) to TRBJ1-2, with a possible D match to TRBD1 (5 bases). Per germline, CDR1 LGHDT and CDR2 YNNKEL (reference sequence). The CDR3 sequence is 14 residues long. Trimming shortened V by 4 bases and J by 2 bases, and 11 bases separated the two germline ends.

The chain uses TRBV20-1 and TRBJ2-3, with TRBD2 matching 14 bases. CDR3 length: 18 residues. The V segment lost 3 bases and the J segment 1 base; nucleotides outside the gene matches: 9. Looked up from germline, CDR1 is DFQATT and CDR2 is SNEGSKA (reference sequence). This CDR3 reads CSASPTSGRVDGTDTQYF. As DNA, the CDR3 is TGCAGTGCTAGTCCGACTAGCGGGAGGGTAGATGGCACAGATACGCAGTATTTT.

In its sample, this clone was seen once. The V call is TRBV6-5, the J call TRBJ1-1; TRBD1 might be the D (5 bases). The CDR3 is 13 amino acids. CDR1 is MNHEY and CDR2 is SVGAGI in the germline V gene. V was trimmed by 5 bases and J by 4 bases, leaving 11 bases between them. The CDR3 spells CASSRDVTTEAFF. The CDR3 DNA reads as TGTGCCAGCAGTCGGGACGTGACCACTGAAGCTTTCTTT.

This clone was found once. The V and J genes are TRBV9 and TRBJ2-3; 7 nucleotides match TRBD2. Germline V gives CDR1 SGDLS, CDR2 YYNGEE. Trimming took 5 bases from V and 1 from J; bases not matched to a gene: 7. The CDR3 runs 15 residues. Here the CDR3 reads CASSRSGWGTDTQYF. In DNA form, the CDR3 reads TGTGCCAGCAGTCGTAGCGGGTGGGGCACAGATACGCAGTATTTT.

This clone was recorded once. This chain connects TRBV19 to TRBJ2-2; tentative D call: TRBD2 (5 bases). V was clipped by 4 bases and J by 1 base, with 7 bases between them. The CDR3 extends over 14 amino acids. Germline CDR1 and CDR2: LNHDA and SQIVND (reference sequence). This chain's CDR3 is CASSSGGNTGELFF. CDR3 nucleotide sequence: TGTGCCAGTAGTAGTGGAGGGAACACCGGGGAGCTGTTTTTT.

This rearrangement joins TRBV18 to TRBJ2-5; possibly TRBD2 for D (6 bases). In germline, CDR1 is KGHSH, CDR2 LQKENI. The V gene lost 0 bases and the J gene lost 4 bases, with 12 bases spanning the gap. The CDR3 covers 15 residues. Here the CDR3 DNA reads TGTGCCAGCTCACCACCGGGGACTCAAGGAGAGACCCAGTACTTC. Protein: CASSPPGTQGETQYF.

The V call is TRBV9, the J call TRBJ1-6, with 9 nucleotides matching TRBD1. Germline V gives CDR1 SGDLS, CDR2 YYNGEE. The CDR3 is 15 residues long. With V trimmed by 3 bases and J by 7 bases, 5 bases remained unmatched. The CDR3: CASSGTGQGNSPLHF. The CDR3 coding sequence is TGTGCCAGCAGCGGGACTGGACAGGGGAATTCACCCCTCCACTTT.

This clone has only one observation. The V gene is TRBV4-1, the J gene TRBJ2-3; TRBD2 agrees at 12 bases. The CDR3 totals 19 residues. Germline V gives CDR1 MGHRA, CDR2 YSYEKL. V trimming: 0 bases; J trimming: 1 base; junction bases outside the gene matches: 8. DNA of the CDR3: TGCGCCAGCAGCCAAGATAGGGCTAGCGGGAGGGTGGGCACAGATACGCAGTATTTT. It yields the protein CASSQDRASGRVGTDTQYF.

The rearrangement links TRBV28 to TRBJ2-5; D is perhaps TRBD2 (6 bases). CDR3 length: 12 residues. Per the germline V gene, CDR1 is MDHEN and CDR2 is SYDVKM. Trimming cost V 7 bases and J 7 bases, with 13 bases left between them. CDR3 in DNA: TGTGCCAGCACCTCCAGGCGGGGGACCCAGTACTTC. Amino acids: CASTSRRGTQYF. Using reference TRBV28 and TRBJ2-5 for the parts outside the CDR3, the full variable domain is DVKVTQSSRYLVKRTGEKVFLECVQDMDHENMFWYRQDPGLGLRLIYFSYDVKMKEKGDIPEGYSVSREKKERFSLILESASTNQTSMYLCASTSRRGTQYFGPGTRLLVL.

The CDR3, as DNA: TGTGCCAGCATTCGCGGCAGACTAGAGACCCAGTACTTC. Encoded protein: CASIRGRLETQYF. The rearrangement joins TRBV6-5 to TRBJ2-5; D unresolved. The V end was cut by 7 bases, the J end by 4 bases, with 13 bases between. The CDR3 is made up of 13 amino acids. Germline values: CDR1 MNHEY, CDR2 SVGAGI.

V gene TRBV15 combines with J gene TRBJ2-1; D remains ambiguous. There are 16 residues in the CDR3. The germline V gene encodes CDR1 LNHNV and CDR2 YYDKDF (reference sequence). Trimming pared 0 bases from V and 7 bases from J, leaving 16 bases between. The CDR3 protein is CATSRDQSRQTNEQFF. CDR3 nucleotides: TGTGCCACCAGCAGAGATCAGAGCCGGCAAACGAATGAGCAGTTCTTC. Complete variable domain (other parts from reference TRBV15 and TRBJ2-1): DAMVIQNPRYQVTQFGKPVTLSCSQTLNHNVMYWYQQKSSQAPKLLFHYYDKDFNNEADTPDNFQSRRPNTSFCFLDIRSPGLGDTAMYLCATSRDQSRQTNEQFFGPGTRLTVL.

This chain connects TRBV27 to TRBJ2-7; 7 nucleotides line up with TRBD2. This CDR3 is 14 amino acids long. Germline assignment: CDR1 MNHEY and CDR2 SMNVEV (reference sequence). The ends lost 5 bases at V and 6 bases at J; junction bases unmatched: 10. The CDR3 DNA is TGTGCCAGCAGTGTCCCGGGAGGTCTTCCCGAGCAGTACTTC. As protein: CASSVPGGLPEQYF.

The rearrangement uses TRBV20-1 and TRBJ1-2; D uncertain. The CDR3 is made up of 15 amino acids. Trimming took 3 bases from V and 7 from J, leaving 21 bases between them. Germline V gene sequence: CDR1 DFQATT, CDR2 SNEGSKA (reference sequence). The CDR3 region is CSASRMTQPDTGYTF. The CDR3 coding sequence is TGCAGTGCTAGTCGAATGACCCAACCAGACACTGGCTACACCTTC.